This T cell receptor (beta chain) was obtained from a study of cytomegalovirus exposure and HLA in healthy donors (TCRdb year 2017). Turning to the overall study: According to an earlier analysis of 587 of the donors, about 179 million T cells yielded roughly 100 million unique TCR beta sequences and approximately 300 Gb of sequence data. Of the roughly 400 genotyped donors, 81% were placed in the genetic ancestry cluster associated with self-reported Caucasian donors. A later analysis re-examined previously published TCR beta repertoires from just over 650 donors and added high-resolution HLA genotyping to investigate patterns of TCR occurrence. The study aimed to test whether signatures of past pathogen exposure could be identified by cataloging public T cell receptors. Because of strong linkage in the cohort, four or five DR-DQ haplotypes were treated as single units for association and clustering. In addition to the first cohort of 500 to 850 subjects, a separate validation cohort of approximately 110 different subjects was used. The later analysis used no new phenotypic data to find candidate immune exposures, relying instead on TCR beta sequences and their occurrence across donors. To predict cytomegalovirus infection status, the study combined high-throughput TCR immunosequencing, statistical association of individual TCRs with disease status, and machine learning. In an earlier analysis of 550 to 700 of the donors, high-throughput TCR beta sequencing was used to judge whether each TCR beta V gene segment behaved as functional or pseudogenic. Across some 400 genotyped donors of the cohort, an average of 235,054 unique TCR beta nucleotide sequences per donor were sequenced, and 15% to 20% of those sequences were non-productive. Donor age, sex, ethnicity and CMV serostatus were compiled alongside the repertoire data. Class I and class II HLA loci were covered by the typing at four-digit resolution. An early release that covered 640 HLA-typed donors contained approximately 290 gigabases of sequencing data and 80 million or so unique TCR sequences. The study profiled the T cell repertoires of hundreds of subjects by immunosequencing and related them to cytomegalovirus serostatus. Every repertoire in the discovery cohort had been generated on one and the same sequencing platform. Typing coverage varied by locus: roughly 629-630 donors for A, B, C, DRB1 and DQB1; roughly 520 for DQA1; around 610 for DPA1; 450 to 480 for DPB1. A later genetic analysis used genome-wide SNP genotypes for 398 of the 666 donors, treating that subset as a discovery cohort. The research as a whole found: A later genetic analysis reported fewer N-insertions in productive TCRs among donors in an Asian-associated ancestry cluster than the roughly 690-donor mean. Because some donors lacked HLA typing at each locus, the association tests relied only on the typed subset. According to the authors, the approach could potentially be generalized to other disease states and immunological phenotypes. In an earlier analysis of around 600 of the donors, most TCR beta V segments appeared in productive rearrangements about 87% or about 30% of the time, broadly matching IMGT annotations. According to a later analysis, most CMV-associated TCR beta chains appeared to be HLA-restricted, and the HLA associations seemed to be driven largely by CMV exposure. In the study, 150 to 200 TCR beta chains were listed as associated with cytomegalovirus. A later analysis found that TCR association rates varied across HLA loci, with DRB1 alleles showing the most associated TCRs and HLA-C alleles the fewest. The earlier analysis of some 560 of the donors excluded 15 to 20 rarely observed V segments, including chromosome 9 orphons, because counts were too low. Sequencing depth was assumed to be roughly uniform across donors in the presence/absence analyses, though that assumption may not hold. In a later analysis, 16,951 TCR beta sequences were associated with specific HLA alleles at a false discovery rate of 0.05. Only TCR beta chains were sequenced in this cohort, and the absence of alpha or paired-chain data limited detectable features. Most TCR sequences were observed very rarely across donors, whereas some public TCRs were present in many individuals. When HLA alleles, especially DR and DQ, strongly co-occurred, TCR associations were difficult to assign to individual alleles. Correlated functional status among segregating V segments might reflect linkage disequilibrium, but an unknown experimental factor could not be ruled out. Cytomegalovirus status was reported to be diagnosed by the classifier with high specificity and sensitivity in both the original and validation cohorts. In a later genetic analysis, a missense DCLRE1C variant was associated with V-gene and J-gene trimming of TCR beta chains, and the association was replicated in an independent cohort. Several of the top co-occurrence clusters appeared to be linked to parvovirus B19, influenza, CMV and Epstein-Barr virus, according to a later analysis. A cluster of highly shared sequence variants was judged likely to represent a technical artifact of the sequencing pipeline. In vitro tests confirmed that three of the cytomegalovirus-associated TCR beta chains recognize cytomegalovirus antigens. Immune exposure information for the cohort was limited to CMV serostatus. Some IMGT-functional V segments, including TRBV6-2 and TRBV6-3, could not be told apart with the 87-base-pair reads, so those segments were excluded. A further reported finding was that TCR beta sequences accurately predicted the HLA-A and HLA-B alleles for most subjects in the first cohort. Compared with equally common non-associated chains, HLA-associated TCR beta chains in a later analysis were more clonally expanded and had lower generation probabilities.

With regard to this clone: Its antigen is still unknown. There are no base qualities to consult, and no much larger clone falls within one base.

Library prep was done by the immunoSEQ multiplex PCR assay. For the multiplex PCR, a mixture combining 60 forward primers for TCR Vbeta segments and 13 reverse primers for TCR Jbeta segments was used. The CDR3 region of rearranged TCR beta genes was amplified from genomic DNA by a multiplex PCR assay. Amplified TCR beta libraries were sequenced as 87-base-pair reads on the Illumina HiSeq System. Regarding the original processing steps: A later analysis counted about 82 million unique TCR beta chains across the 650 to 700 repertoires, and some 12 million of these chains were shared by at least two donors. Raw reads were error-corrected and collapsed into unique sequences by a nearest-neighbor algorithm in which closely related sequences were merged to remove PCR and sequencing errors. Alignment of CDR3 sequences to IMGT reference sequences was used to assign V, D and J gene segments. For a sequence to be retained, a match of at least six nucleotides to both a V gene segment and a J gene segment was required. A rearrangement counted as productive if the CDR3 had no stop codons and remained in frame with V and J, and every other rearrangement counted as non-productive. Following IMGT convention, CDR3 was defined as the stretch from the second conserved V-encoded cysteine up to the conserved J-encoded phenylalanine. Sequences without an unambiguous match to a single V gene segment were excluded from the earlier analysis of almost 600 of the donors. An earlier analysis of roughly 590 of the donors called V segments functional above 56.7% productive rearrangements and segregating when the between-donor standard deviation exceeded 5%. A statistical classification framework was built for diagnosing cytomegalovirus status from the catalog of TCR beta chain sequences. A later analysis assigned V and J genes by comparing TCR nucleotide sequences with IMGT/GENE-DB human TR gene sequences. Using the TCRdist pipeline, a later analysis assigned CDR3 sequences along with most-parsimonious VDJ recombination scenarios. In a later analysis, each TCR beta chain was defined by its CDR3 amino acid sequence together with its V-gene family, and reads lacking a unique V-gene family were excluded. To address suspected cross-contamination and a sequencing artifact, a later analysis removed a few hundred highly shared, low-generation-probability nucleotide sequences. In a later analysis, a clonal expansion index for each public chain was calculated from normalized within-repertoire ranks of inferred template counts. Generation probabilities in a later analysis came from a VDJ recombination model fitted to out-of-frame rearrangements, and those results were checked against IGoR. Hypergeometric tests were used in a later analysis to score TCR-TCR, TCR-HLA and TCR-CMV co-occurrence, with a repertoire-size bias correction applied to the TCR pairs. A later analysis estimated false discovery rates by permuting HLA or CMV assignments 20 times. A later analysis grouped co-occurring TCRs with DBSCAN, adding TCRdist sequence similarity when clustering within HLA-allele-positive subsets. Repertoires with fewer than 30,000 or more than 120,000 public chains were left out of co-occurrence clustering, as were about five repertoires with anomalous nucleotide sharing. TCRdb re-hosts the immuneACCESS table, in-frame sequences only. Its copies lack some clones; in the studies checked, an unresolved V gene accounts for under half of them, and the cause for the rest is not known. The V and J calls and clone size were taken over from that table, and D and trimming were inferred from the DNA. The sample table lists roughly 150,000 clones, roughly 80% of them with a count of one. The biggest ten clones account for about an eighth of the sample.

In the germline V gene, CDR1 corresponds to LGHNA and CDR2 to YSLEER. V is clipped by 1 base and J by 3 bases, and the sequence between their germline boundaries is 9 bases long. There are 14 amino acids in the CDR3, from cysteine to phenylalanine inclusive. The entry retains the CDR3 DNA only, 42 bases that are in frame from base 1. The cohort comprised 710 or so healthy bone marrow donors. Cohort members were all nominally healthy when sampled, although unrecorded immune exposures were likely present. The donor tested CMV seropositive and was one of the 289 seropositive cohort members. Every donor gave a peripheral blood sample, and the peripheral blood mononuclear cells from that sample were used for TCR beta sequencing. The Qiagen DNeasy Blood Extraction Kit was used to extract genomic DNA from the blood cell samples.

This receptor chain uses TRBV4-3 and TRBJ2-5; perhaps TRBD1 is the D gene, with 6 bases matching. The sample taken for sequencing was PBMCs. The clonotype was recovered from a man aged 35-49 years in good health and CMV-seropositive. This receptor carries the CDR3 CASSQATGKETQYF. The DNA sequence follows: TGCGCCAGCAGCCAAGCTACAGGGAAAGAGACCCAGTACTTC.